Given below is one T cell receptor (beta chain) in context. Its antigen is not identified. The record originates from a study of spatial heterogeneity in lung cancer. Study outcomes and limitations: Compared with follow-up, resection was when ubiquitous expanded tumor TCRs appeared in blood more.

TCRdb called the 5' RACE reads again in MiXCR, with one record for every CDR3 protein. The sample has around 89,000 distinct CDR3 sequences, approximately 12% seen once. Germline V gene lookup returns CDR1 MNHEY and CDR2 SVGEGT. V trimming: 8 bases; J trimming: 5 bases; junction bases outside the gene matches: 6. CDR3 length: 13 amino acids. Time point reported: sample taken at primary tumor resection. The chain carries TRBV6-2 or TRBV6-3 and TRBJ1-5, with 7 bases identical to TRBD1. The specimen comprised PBMCs, sampled at surgery. The receptor's source is a male donor with early-stage non-small cell lung cancer. The CDR3: CASRDSIDQPQHF. The CDR3, as DNA: TGTGCCAGCCGGGACAGCATAGATCAGCCCCAGCATTTT.